This T cell receptor (beta chain) was retrieved from a study of T cells in Graves' hyperthyroidism and ophthalmopathy. Study background: Staff took peripheral blood when the initial diagnosis was made, before any treatment began.

Findings and caveats of the study: The majority of expanded thyroid clonotypes above 0.001 also appeared in blood.

Researchers took RNA transcripts and amplified the TCR beta CDR3 regions from them. First-round RT-PCR with HTBI primers amplified the TCR CDR3 region. Each CDR3 protein is one row after TCRdb ran MiXCR on the multiplex PCR reads. The repertoire includes about 360,000 distinct CDR3 sequences, 13% of them detected once, and around 9.2% sits in the top ten. The CDR3 runs 16 residues. CDR1 KGHSH and CDR2 LQKENI come from the germline V gene. V was clipped by 3 bases and J by 6 bases; unmatched bases: 12. An absence of ophthalmopathy progression within 18 months meant stable Graves' hyperthyroidism. Uncontrolled infection, other autoimmune disease, pregnancy and lactation each barred patients from inclusion. This clonotype was counted many times. Its antigen is not known.

This receptor was taken from a woman younger than 35 with Graves' hyperthyroidism. Sequences were obtained from blood. J is TRBJ2-7 and V is TRBV18, with TRBD1 matching over 9 bases. CDR3 sequence: CASSPVLRDRVAEQYF. Written as DNA, the CDR3 is TGTGCCAGCTCACCCGTACTACGGGACAGGGTCGCCGAGCAGTACTTC.